This T cell receptor beta chain was identified in a study of blood T cell repertoires in COVID-19. On the study more broadly: Acute and convalescent COVID-19 samples came from the United States, Italy and Spain. From T cells, B-cell-depleted T cells, or PBMCs came the material, which was cDNA or gDNA.

Authors' data handling: Estimation of nucleated cell counts was performed using reference gene primer amplification. Data came from immunoSEQ multiplex PCR; TCRdb stores just in-frame clones and leaves some out. The DNA was the basis for D and trimming; V, J and clone size are from that table. This sample has 75,000 to 100,000 clones, with 87% found just once. Trimming took 9 bases from V and 4 from J, leaving 21 bases between them. Germline lookup yields CDR1 KGHDR and CDR2 SFDVKD. CDR3 length equals 16 residues. In this sample, this clone turned up once. The chain recombines TRBV24-1 with TRBJ1-5; a weak D match, TRBD1 (6 bases). The source is a human donor in a cohort sampled during active COVID-19. The sequencing sample was made of peripheral blood. The DNA of the CDR3 is TGTGCCACCCAAGCGGGACACCTCAGCGGGAATCAGCCCCAGCATTTT. Encoded protein: CATQAGHLSGNQPQHF.